The 2 T cell receptor beta chains listed next were all sequenced from one sample in a study of T cell repertoires in cytomegalovirus infection. TCRdb ran MiXCR on the reads and lists one entry per CDR3 protein. Of 300,000 to 400,000 distinct CDR3 sequences listed, approximately 18% are singletons. Sequenced: PBMCs. These receptor sequences come from a human donor in good health (CMV status not recorded). Some clones in this sample may be carry-over from other donors' samples.

This rearrangement joins TRBV20-1 to TRBJ1-1, with TRBD1 as a possible D gene (6 bases). Trimming took off 4 bases at V and 1 base at J, with 16 bases between the two ends. The CDR3 sequence is 15 residues long. CDR1 and CDR2 (germline): DFQATT, SNEGSKA (reference sequence). CDR3 sequence reads: CSATIGGGGNTEAFF. The DNA for the CDR3 is TGCAGTGCTACGATAGGGGGGGGCGGGAACACTGAAGCTTTCTTT.

This clonotype was seen many times. The gene calls are TRBV7-2 and TRBJ2-3; D is ambiguous. The CDR3 length is 14 residues. V dropped 6 bases and J dropped 3 bases, with 13 bases sitting between them. Germline assignment: CDR1 SGHTA and CDR2 FQGNSA. The CDR3: CASSSPYVTDTQYF. The CDR3 DNA is TGTGCCAGCAGTTCCCCCTACGTGACAGATACGCAGTATTTT.